A single T cell receptor (beta chain) is shown here with its context. This clonotype was detected a few times. Its specific antigen is unknown. Base qualities are not at hand, and no much larger clone is one base apart. Libraries came from RT-PCR. Data came from an Illumina HiSeq 2500. TCRdb's own reprocessing of the public reads used fastp at Q25 and MiXCR and kept productive beta chains. CDR3 protein duplicates are merged, each entry listing the most common genes and DNA. This sample has 650,000 or so distinct CDR3 sequences in its table, and approximately 15% of those were observed once. Of the sample, 7.5% to 8% is held by the ten largest clones. This record belongs to a study of response to subunit inactivated influenza vaccine listed by TCRdb under 2018. With regard to the full study: The study used deep quantitative T cell receptor repertoire profiling to track responses to a trivalent subunit inactivated influenza vaccine. Overall study outcomes, separate from this receptor: The authors proposed that each seasonal influenza vaccination may bring in only a limited number of new T cells.

Including cysteine and phenylalanine, the CDR3 has 16 amino acids. Only the CDR3 region is kept as DNA, spanning 48 bases read in frame from base 1. The starting material was PBMCs from blood, obtained around two weeks before vaccination. The chain uses TRBV21-1 and TRBJ2-2; the table's D call TRBD1 went unverified against the DNA. TRBV21-1 has pseudogene status. This TCR was recovered from a man between 45 and 60 years old who received an inactivated influenza vaccine. Donor details come from another sample of the same person, matched by shared clones. The nucleotide sequence reads TGTGCCAGCATCGATAAGAAACGGGGGGCGAACGGGGAGCTGTTTTTT. It translates as CASIDKKRGANGELFF.